This T cell receptor beta chain was identified in a study of cytomegalovirus exposure and HLA in healthy donors. V lost 4 bases to trimming and J lost 0 bases, with 12 bases between them. CDR1 is MNHEY, CDR2 SMNVEV, per germline (reference sequence). This CDR3 comprises 15 residues. It was with 60 Vbeta and 13 Jbeta primers that the PCR ran. The repertoire was sequenced with immunoSEQ multiplex PCR; TCRdb's copy has only in-frame clones and lacks some. The data hold about 190,000 clones, with more than 75% observed a single time. The genes are TRBV27 and TRBJ1-1, with a possible D match to TRBD1 (6 bases). This TCR came from a woman under 30 in good health and CMV-seronegative. Sequencing was carried out using PBMCs. CDR3 DNA sequence: TGTGCCAGCAGTTCATACACAGGGATGAACACTGAAGCTTTCTTT. It is translated as CASSSYTGMNTEAFF.